The 3 T cell receptor beta chains below were found in one sample sequenced in a study of CD8 T cells in Susac syndrome. The RNA, about 0.45 to 1 ug, was put through reverse transcription using random hexamers. TCRdb itself ran the immunoSEQ multiplex PCR reads through MiXCR, one entry per CDR3 protein. The sample carries tens of thousands of distinct CDR3 sequences, under 95% recorded once. The sequenced material came from CD8+ T cells from PBMCs. These receptors all stem from a human donor with Susac syndrome.

The V and J genes are TRBV20-1 and TRBJ2-5, with 9 bases that match TRBD2. The CDR3 extends over 17 amino acids. V lost 0 bases and J lost 9; bases outside the gene matches: 17. In germline, CDR1 is DFQATT, CDR2 SNEGSKA (reference sequence). In DNA, the CDR3 is TGCAGTGCTAGAGATGGCCTAGCGGGGCGGACCCGGGCGTCCCAGTACTTC. Its translation: CSARDGLAGRTRASQYF.

The chain carries TRBV12-3 or TRBV12-4 and TRBJ1-2; maybe TRBD1 (6 bases). V lost 5 bases, J lost 1 base, and 14 bases lay in between. The CDR3 is 15 amino acids. The CDR3 spells CASSLLIQGNYGYTF. The CDR3 nucleotides read TGTGCCAGCAGTCTTTTGATACAGGGTAACTATGGCTACACCTTC.

The chain is built from TRBV6-1 and TRBJ1-6; no clear D gene. Germline assignment: CDR1 MNHNS and CDR2 SASEGT. V gave up 4 bases and J gave up 6 bases, with 13 bases separating them. The CDR3 has 15 residues. The CDR3 region is CASSALQASNSPLHF. CDR3 nucleotide sequence: TGTGCCAGCAGTGCTCTCCAGGCCTCTAATTCACCCCTCCACTTT.